This record concerns one T cell receptor beta chain sequence. Germline CDR1 reads SNHLY; CDR2 reads FYNNEI. The CDR3 extends over 15 amino acids. Trimming at V came to 0 bases and at J to 10 bases, leaving 8 bases not matched to a gene. The record originates from a study of control samples from healthy donors and cancer patients. The table came from immunoSEQ multiplex PCR; TCRdb's copy has only in-frame clones and leaves some out. Here the sample spans 150,000 to 200,000 clones, roughly 93% being singletons. This TCR was recovered from a man younger than 30 in good health. The sample was blood. The genes are TRBV2 and TRBJ2-1; 8 positions agree with TRBD2. CDR3: CASSEALGLALEQFF. The CDR3 DNA is TGTGCCAGCAGTGAAGCTTTAGGACTAGCCCTCGAGCAGTTCTTC. The entire variable domain, with the rest obtained from reference TRBV2 and TRBJ2-1, is as follows: EPEVTQTPSHQVTQMGQEVILRCVPISNHLYFYWYRQILGQKVEFLVSFYNNEISEKSEIFDDQFSVERPDGSNFTLKIRSTKLEDSAMYFCASSEALGLALEQFFGPGTRLTVL.